This paragraph reports one TCR beta chain. Recruits, aged roughly 18 to 95 years, lived in roughly 22 US areas. This record belongs to a study of blood T cell repertoires in COVID-19. Germline CDR1 SGDLS, CDR2 YYNGEE. Trimming at V came to 4 bases and at J to 4 bases, leaving 7 bases not matched to a gene. The CDR3 sequence is 15 residues long. The method was immunoSEQ multiplex PCR; TCRdb's version includes in-frame clones alone and lacks a portion of them. This table has under 350,000 clones, around 90% appearing once. The gene calls are TRBV9 and TRBJ1-2; 10 bases match TRBD1. The sequence was collected from a woman in her thirties or forties who had recovered from COVID-19. Sequencing was done on a sample of PBMCs or T cells enriched from blood (not recorded which). CDR3 bases: TGTGCCAGCAGCCCGGGACAGGGGAATGTCTATGGCTACACCTTC. Amino acid sequence: CASSPGQGNVYGYTF.